This TCR beta chain was recovered during a study of control samples from healthy donors and cancer patients. Germline V CDR1 and CDR2: WSHSY, SAAADI. V lost 7 bases, J lost 1 base, and 11 bases lay in between. CDR3 length: 15 amino acids. The method was immunoSEQ multiplex PCR; TCRdb's version includes in-frame clones alone and lacks a portion of them. The profile shows 65,000 to 100,000 clones, around 87% of them singletons. The origin of this receptor is a man aged 45-65 years in good health. This sequence joins TRBV10-2 and TRBJ1-6, with D hard to call. The sample was blood. This CDR3 is CASTEIGSYNSPLHF. CDR3 DNA sequence: TGCGCCAGCACCGAGATCGGTTCCTATAATTCACCCCTCCACTTT.